This T cell receptor (beta chain) derives from a study of molecular identifiers for immune sequencing clone quantification (dated 2018 in TCRdb). About the investigation overall: For a replicate experiment, the RNA from either approximately 20,000 or 100,000 naive CD8 T cells was divided into five aliquots, and four of those aliquots went on to sequencing. CD8 T cells were used in a methods study to benchmark molecular-identifier clustering-based TCR repertoire sequencing (MIDCIRS) and TCR RNA copy counting. Findings and caveats that apply to the study as a whole: Modeling indicated approximately 3 TCR RNA copies recovered per cell, compared with roughly 10 by digital PCR, which implies a capture efficiency of around 29%. Without barcode sub-clustering, chimeric consensus sequences inflated TCR diversity; chimeras reached as high as 47%. Naive libraries contained spiked-in Jurkat TCR RNA (more than 9 copies' worth), which is not part of the donor repertoire. Identical TCR molecules sharing a barcode could cause highly expanded clone sizes to be underestimated. In CMV-specific effector cells, clones with more than 20 RNA copies contained over 98% of molecules, whereas in naive cells such clones contained under 1% of molecules. Even against a background of around 950,000 naive CD8 T cells, spiked-in Jurkat TCR RNA amounting to a single cell's worth was reported to be detectable.

Its CDR3 holds 13 amino acids, cysteine through phenylalanine. This entry keeps only the CDR3 DNA: 39 bases, framed from base 1. The germline V gene encodes CDR1 MNHEY and CDR2 SMNVEV (reference sequence). Trimming takes 0 bases from V and 4 bases from J, and the germline ends sit 6 bases apart. Libraries of naive CD8 T cells were generated from roughly 20,000 to 1,000,000 sorted cells, with 10%, 30% or 50% of the purified RNA used. Naive CD8 T cells were FACS-sorted as CD8+CD4-CCR7+CD45RA+ on a BD FACSAria II into RLT Plus buffer. To test detection sensitivity, Jurkat RNA equal to 10 or so TCR copies was added to samples of roughly 18,000-1,000,000 naive CD8 T cells. Enrichment of CD8 T cells was done with RosetteSep CD8+ T Cell Enrichment Cocktail plus Ficoll-Paque, and ACK red cell lysis came afterward. Library generation was performed with PCR. These reads were obtained on an Illumina HiSeq 4000. Bulk TCR libraries were generated as previously described, with the TCR primers listed in Table S5 used. Total RNA was purified with the Qiagen AllPrep DNA/RNA kit. Before analysis, reads from multiple sequencing runs of one library were combined. The authors' pipeline ran thus. Reads were retained only if the reads had an exact TCR constant sequence, and the retained reads were trimmed to 150 nt and grouped according to their 12-nt molecular barcodes. Reads inside each barcode group were sub-clustered using a 15% Levenshtein threshold, and a quality-weighted consensus sequence was constructed for each RNA molecule. Non-functional sequences were discarded, and so were lower-count sequences lying one edit away from another sequence. Based on a fit of two negative binomial distributions, barcode sub-clusters having less than 20% of the maximum read count were discarded. Starting from the raw public reads, TCRdb applied fastp trimming at Q25, assembled clones with MiXCR and retained in-frame beta chains. Every distinct CDR3 protein forms one entry, paired with its most common genes and DNA. The V and J calls come from TCRdb's annotation, not from the publication. The sample table records about 640,000 distinct CDR3 sequences; just under 20% of these occur just once. The ten most abundant clones make up 0.7% to 1% of the sample.

This clonotype has a count of ten or more. No cognate antigen has been identified for it. No base qualities exist here, and no much larger clone lies one base off it. The chain is encoded by TRBV27 joined to TRBJ1-1, with no reliable assignment of the D segment. The TCR sequence derives from a human donor in good health. Some libraries in this study had Jurkat cell RNA spiked in. Sequencing input: naive CD8+ T cells from blood, with Jurkat cell RNA spiked in. Explained via the paper, the cell subset or site label denotes: FACS-sorted CD8+CD4-CCR7+CD45RA+ naive T cells. Read as DNA, the sequence is TGTGCCAGCAGTTTATCCGCCGGCACTGAAGCTTTCTTT. The translation is CASSLSAGTEAFF.